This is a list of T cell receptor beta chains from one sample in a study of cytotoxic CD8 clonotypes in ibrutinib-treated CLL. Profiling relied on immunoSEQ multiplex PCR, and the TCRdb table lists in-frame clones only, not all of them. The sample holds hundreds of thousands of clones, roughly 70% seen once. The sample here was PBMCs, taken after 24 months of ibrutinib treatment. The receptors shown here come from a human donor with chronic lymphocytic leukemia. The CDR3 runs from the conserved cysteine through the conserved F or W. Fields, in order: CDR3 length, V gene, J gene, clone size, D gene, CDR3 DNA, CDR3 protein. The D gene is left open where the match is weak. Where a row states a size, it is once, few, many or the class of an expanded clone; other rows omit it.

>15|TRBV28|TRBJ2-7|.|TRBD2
TGTGCCAGCAGCTTAGAGGCTAGCGGGATATACGAGCAGTACTTC
CASSLEASGIYEQYF
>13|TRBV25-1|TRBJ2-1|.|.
TGTGCCAGCAGTGAGGGACCCGGCCATGAGCAGTTCTTC
CASSEGPGHEQFF
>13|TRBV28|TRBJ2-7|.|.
TGTGCCAGCAGGCGCCCGGACTTGTACGAGCAGTACTTC
CASRRPDLYEQYF
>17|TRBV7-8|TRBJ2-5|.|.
TGTGCCAGCAGCTTAGCGTTTTGGTTCGGCGGCCAAGAGACCCAGTACTTC
CASSLAFWFGGQETQYF
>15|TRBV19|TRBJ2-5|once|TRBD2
TGTGCCAGTAGTATCGCCCTAGCGGGAGGGGAGACCCAGTACTTC
CASSIALAGGETQYF
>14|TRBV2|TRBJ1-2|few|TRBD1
TGTGCCAGCAGTGGGGACAGATACCGATATGGCTACACCTTC
CASSGDRYRYGYTF
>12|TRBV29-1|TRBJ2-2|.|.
TGCAGCGTTGCGGAGGAGTCCGGGGAGCTGTTTTTT
CSVAEESGELFF
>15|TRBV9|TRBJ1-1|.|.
TGTGCCAGCAGCGAGGACGGACGGCGGATCACTGAAGCTTTCTTT
CASSEDGRRITEAFF
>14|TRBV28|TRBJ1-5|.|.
TGTGCCAGCAGGTGGACAGTTAGCAATCAGCCCCAGCATTTT
CASRWTVSNQPQHF
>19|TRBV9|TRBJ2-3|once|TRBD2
TGTGCCAGCAGCGCCCAACTCGCCGGGACTAGCGGGTACACAGATACGCAGTATTTT
CASSAQLAGTSGYTDTQYF
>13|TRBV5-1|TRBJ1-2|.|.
TGCGCCAGCAGCTTGGCGGGGAGATATGGCTACACCTTC
CASSLAGRYGYTF
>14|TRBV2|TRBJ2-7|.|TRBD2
TGTGCCAGCAGTGAAGGAGCGGGAGTTTACGAGCAGTACTTC
CASSEGAGVYEQYF
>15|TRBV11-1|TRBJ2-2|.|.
TGTGCCAGCAGCTTAGCTGCACAGAACACCGGGGAGCTGTTTTTT
CASSLAAQNTGELFF
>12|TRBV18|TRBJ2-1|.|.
TGTGCCAGCTCAGAAGCCTTGGATGAGCAGTTCTTC
CASSEALDEQFF
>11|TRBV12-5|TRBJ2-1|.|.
TGTGCACACTGGGGTTCCCATGAGCAGTTCTTC
CAHWGSHEQFF
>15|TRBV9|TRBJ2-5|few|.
TGTGCCAGCAGCGTAGTACAGGGCTTTAGGGAGACCCAGTACTTC
CASSVVQGFRETQYF
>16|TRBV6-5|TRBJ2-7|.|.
TGTGCCAGCAGTTACCTAAGAGGCGCTCTCTTTGACGAGCAGTACTTC
CASSYLRGALFDEQYF
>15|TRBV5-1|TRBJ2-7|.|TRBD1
TGCGCCAGCAGCGATCTTGACAGGGATCGCTACGAGCAGTACTTC
CASSDLDRDRYEQYF
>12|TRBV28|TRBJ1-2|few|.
TGTGCCAGCAATCGGGCAGTCTATGGCTACACCTTC
CASNRAVYGYTF
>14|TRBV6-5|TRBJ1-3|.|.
TGTGCCAGCAGTTACCGCGGAACTGGAAACACCATATATTTT
CASSYRGTGNTIYF
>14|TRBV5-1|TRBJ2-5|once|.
TGCGCCAGCAGCTTGGCCGCGGGACGGGAGACCCAGTACTTC
CASSLAAGRETQYF
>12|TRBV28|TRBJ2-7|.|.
TGTGCCAGCAGTCGACAGGACTACGAGCAGTACTTC
CASSRQDYEQYF
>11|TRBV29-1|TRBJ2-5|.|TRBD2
TGCAGCGTTACGGGAGGAGAGACCCAGTACTTC
CSVTGGETQYF
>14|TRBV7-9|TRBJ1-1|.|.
TGTGCCAGCAGCCCAGCCGGGGGTGGTACTGAAGCTTTCTTT
CASSPAGGGTEAFF
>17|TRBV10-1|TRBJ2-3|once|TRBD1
TGCGCCAGCAGTGATAGGGACAGGGGTCATCCCACAGATACGCAGTATTTT
CASSDRDRGHPTDTQYF
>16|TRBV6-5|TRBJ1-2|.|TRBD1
TGTGCCAGCAGTTACTCGAACAGGGGGGCGGGCTATGGCTACACCTTC
CASSYSNRGAGYGYTF
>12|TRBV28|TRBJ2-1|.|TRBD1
TGTGCCACTTCGGACAGGGCCAATGAGCAGTTCTTC
CATSDRANEQFF
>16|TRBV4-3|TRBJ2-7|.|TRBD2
TGCGCCAGCAGCCAAGAGTACCTAGCGGGACCCTACGAGCAGTACTTC
CASSQEYLAGPYEQYF
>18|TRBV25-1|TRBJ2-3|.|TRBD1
TGTGCCAGCAGACCCACCAAGGGGACAGGGTGGGTCACAGATACGCAGTATTTT
CASRPTKGTGWVTDTQYF
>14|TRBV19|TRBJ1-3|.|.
TGTGCCAGTAGTATCGGCAGGGGCTGGGACACCATATATTTT
CASSIGRGWDTIYF
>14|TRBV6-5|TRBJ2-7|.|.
TGTGCCAGCAGTTACGGACTGCAGACCTACGAGCAGTACTTC
CASSYGLQTYEQYF
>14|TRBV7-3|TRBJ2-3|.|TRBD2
TGTGCCAGCAGCCCCTGGGCGGGGGCAGATACGCAGTATTTT
CASSPWAGADTQYF
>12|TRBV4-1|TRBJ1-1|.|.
TGCGCCAGCAGCCAAGGAGGCGATGAAGCTTTCTTT
CASSQGGDEAFF
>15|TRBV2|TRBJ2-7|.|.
TGTGCCAGCAGCGCTATTCGACGCGTTCCCTACGAGCAGTACTTC
CASSAIRRVPYEQYF
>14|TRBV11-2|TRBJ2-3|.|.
TGTGCCAGCAGCCCCGGACTGTTAAGCGATACGCAGTATTTT
CASSPGLLSDTQYF
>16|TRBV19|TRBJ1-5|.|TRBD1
TGTGCCAGTAGTATCAGAGACAGGGGGCCCTATCAGCCCCAGCATTTT
CASSIRDRGPYQPQHF
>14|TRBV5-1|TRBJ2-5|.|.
TGCGCCAGCAGCCAGGGGATGACGAAGGAGACCCAGTACTTC
CASSQGMTKETQYF
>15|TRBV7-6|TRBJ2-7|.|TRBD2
TGTGCCAGCAGCCGAGTAGCGGGAGAGGGTGGCGAGCAGTACTTC
CASSRVAGEGGEQYF
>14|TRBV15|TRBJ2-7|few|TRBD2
TGTGCCACCAGCGGAGGGACTAACCCCTACGAGCAGTACTTC
CATSGGTNPYEQYF
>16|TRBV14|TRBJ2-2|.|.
TGTGCCAGCAGCCAAGTCGGGACCGCGAACACCGGGGAGCTGTTTTTT
CASSQVGTANTGELFF
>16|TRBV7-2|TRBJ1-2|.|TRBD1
TGTGCCAGCAGCTTAGTTTGGGGACAGTTTAACTATGGCTACACCTTC
CASSLVWGQFNYGYTF
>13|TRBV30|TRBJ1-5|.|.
TGTGCCTGGAGTAAGGGAAGCAATCAGCCCCAGCATTTT
CAWSKGSNQPQHF
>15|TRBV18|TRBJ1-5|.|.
TGTGCCAGCTCACCACCGGGGTCTAGCAATCAGCCCCAGCATTTT
CASSPPGSSNQPQHF
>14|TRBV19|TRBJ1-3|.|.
TGTGCCAGTAGTAACCGGGACACTGGAAACACCATATATTTT
CASSNRDTGNTIYF
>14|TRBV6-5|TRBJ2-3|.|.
TGTGCCAGCAGGAGGGGCCTAAGCACAGATACGCAGTATTTT
CASRRGLSTDTQYF
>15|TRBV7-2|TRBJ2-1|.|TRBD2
TGTGCCAGCAGCCCCCTGTGGCGGGAGGGAGAAAAGCAGTTCTTC
CASSPLWREGEKQFF
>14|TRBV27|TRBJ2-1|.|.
TGTGCCAGCAGTGACGGGAGCTCCTACAATGAGCAGTTCTTC
CASSDGSSYNEQFF
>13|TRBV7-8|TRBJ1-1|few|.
TGTGCCAGCAGCCGGTCGTGGAACACTGAAGCTTTCTTT
CASSRSWNTEAFF
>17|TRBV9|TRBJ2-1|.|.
TGTGCCAGCAGCGTAGCGGTTGAACCGAGCTCCTACAATGAGCAGTTCTTC
CASSVAVEPSSYNEQFF
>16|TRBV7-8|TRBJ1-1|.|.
TGTGCCAGCAGCTTAAGGGGATCGCCTATGAACACTGAAGCTTTCTTT
CASSLRGSPMNTEAFF
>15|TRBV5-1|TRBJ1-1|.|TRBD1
TGCGCCAGCACTAGACAGGGCGGTCAGGTTACTGAAGCTTTCTTT
CASTRQGGQVTEAFF
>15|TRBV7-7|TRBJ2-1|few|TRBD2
TGTGCTAGCAGTCGGGGACTAGCGGGGGACAATGAGCAGTTCTTC
CASSRGLAGDNEQFF